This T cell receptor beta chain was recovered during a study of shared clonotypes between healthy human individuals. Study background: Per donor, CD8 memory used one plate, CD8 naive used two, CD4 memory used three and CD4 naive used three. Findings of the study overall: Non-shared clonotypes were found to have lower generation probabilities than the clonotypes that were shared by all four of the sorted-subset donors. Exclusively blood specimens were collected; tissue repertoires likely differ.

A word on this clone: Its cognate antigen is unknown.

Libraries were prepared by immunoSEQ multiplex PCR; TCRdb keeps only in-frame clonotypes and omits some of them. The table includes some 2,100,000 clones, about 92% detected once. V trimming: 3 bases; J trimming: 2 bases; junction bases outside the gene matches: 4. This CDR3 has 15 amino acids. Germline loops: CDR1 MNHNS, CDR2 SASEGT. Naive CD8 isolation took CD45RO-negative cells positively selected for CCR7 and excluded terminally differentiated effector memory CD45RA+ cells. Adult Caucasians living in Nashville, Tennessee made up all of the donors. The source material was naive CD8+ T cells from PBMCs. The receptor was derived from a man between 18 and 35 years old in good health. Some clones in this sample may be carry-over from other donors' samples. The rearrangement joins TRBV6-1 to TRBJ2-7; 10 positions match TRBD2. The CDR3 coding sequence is TGTGCCAGCAGTGAGGGACTAGCGAAAACCTACGAGCAGTACTTC. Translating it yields CASSEGLAKTYEQYF.